This TCR beta chain was documented in a study of glioma-infiltrating T cells after dendritic cell vaccination. Across the study: Monocyte-derived dendritic cells, cultured six to seven days with IL-4 and GM-CSF, were pulsed with autologous tumor lysate. Dendritic cell vaccine was injected intradermally three times, biweekly.

PBMC were collected before vaccination, two weeks after the third vaccination, and at progression. The primer mix had 60 V beta and 13 J beta primers. Profiling relied on immunoSEQ multiplex PCR, and the TCRdb table lists in-frame clones only, not all of them. The table shows some 100,000 clones, with around three quarters occurring only once. Germline V gene sequence: CDR1 MNHNY, CDR2 SVGAGI (reference sequence). The V and J ends lost 5 bases and 8 bases respectively, with 21 bases between them. This CDR3 region has 15 residues. The rearrangement joins TRBV6-6 to TRBJ1-2; unclear D gene. The TCR comes from a human donor with glioblastoma. Material: blood, obtained before dendritic cell vaccination. The DNA for the CDR3 is TGTGCCAGCAGTCCCAATCAACCCTTAGCGGGGGGCTACACCTTC. Protein sequence: CASSPNQPLAGGYTF.